This T cell receptor (beta chain) was sequenced during a study of memory CD4+ T cells and cytomegalovirus serostatus. Study context: This sample comes from healthy Belgian adults, fewer than 10 CMV seropositive, about 23 seronegative. Findings and limits, study-wide: Each of fewer than 80 CMV-associated TCRbeta sequences occurred in one to five individuals. Repertoires predicted CMV serostatus with median bootstrapped AUC of roughly 0.95.

Only one count was recorded for this clone. The antigen is unknown. TCRdb's copy holds only in-frame clones and misses some; the assay was immunoSEQ multiplex PCR. The profile shows approximately 40,000 clones, around 80% of them singletons. The sort gate was single viable CD3+CD4+CD8-CD45RO+ cells for memory CD4+ T cells. After thawing, CD4+ T cells were positively selected. Input material: memory CD4+ T cells from blood. This receptor was obtained from an adult in good health and CMV-seronegative.

This CDR3 reads CASSLNNYNEQFF. The CDR3 DNA sequence: TGCGCCAGCAGCTTGAACAACTACAATGAGCAGTTCTTC. The chain combines TRBV5-1 with TRBJ2-1; D remains unclear. CDR1 is SGHRS and CDR2 is YFSETQ in the germline V gene. Trimming stripped 1 base from V and 3 bases from J, with 5 bases between. There are 13 residues in the CDR3.